Sequencing of this T cell receptor beta chain was carried out in a study of blood T cell repertoires in COVID-19. As for the study in general: Both acute and convalescent COVID-19 samples were obtained from the United States, Italy and Spain. PBMCs, B-cell-depleted T cells, or T cells provided the cDNA or gDNA that made up the material.

Original analysis: It was from reference gene primer amplification that nucleated cell counts were estimated. TCRdb's copy holds only in-frame clones and misses some; the assay was immunoSEQ multiplex PCR. V, J and clone size are taken as reported in that table, and D and trimming were inferred from the DNA itself. The sample holds about 76,000 clones, about 88% seen once. This receptor was identified in a human donor in a cohort sampled during active COVID-19. The sequenced material came from peripheral blood.

The CDR3 loop reads CASSSAGGVTDTQYF. CDR3 DNA sequence: TGCGCCAGCAGCTCAGCGGGGGGGGTCACAGATACGCAGTATTTT. The rearrangement links TRBV5-1 to TRBJ2-3; 10 nucleotides match TRBD2. The V and J ends lost 3 bases and 2 bases, in that order; junction bases with no gene match: 3. The CDR3 totals 15 residues. CDR1 SGHRS and CDR2 YFSETQ come from the germline V gene.